Sequencing of this T cell receptor beta chain was carried out in a study of blood T cell repertoires in COVID-19. Study-wide background: Whether acute or convalescent, the COVID-19 samples came from the United States, Italy and Spain. PBMCs, B-cell-depleted T cells, or T cells provided the cDNA or gDNA that made up the material.

V lost 0 bases to trimming and J lost 0 bases, with 11 bases between them. In germline, CDR1 is SGDLS, CDR2 YYNGEE. This CDR3 spans 16 amino acids. In this sample, this clone turned up a few times. In the original workflow: Amplification of reference gene primers was used by the study to estimate nucleated cell counts. The table came from immunoSEQ multiplex PCR; TCRdb's copy has only in-frame clones and leaves some out. V, J and clone size derive from that table, while D and trimming were established from the DNA sequence. The sample records 250,000 to 300,000 clones, 90% being singletons. Seattle participants joined during active infection and were tracked over time.

J is TRBJ2-3 and V is TRBV9; D is perhaps TRBD2 (6 bases). The clonotype originates from a woman aged 55-69 years with COVID-19, enrolled during active disease. The source material was peripheral blood. Here the CDR3 reads CASSVGAGRSTDTQYF. The CDR3 bases are TGTGCCAGCAGCGTAGGGGCGGGACGTAGCACAGATACGCAGTATTTT.